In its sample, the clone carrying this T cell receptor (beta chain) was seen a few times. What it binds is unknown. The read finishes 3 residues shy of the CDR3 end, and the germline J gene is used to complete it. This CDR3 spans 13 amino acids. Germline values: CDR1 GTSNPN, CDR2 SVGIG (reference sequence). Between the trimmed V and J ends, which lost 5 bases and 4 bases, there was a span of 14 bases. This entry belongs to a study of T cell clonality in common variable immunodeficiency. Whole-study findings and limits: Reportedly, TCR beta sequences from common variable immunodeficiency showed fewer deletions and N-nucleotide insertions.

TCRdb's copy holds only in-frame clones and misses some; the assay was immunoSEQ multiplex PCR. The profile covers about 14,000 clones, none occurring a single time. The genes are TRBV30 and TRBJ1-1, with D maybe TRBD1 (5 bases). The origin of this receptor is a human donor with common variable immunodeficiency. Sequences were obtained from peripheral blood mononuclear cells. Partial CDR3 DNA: TGTGCCTGGCTTCAGGGTTCAGGCACTGAA. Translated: CAWLQGSGTE. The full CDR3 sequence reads CAWLQGSGTEAFF.